The 14 T cell receptor beta chains in this list originate from one sample, sequenced in a study of T-cell memory formation after mild COVID-19 (dated by TCRdb to the early 2020s). Receptors were amplified or captured by 5' RACE. Instrument used: Illumina NovaSeq 6000. TCRdb cleaned the public reads at Q25 with fastp, built clones with MiXCR and kept in-frame beta chains. A single entry per CDR3 protein holds the most common genes and DNA from its merged rows. Recorded for this sample are a few hundred thousand distinct CDR3 sequences; over 25% of them occurred a single time. The ten largest clones take up roughly 12% of the sample. Sample: PBMCs or a T cell subset sorted from them (not recorded which). The receptors shown here come from an adult woman who had mild COVID-19 (a few samples of this study predate the infection). The sample titles of this study are shuffled in the database, so cell type and time point are left out; the donor was told from shared clones.

This clonotype was counted a few times. CDR3 protein: CSASGSGRGSYNEQFF. CDR3 nucleotide sequence: TGCAGTGCTAGTGGAAGCGGGAGAGGATCCTACAATGAGCAGTTCTTC. J is TRBJ2-1 and V is TRBV20-1, with 8 positions matching TRBD2. The germline gives CDR1 DFQATT, CDR2 SNEGSKA (reference sequence). The CDR3 extends over 16 amino acids. Losses at the gene ends were 3 bases for V and 1 base for J; bases not matched to a gene: 8.

The gene calls are TRBV10-3 and TRBJ2-7; D might be TRBD2 (5 bases). CDR3 length: 16 amino acids. Germline CDR1 and CDR2: ENHRY and SYGVKD. Between the trimmed V and J ends, which lost 6 bases and 0 bases, there was a span of 18 bases. CDR3 protein: CAIRTPRGQHSYEQYF. As DNA, the CDR3 is TGTGCCATCAGGACCCCCCGAGGGCAACACTCCTACGAGCAGTACTTC.

The chain links TRBV29-1 to TRBJ1-1; weak D call: TRBD1 (6 bases). The CDR3 length is 13 residues. Germline CDR1 and CDR2: SQVTM and ANQGSEA. V was trimmed by 5 bases and J by 6 bases, leaving 16 bases between them. The chain's CDR3 is CSVTLLGGAEAFF. For the CDR3, the DNA is TGCAGCGTTACTCTTCTCGGGGGCGCTGAAGCTTTCTTT.

The gene calls are TRBV20-1 and TRBJ1-2; 9 bases fit TRBD1. There are 14 residues in the CDR3. Germline V gene sequence: CDR1 DFQATT, CDR2 SNEGSKA (reference sequence). Trimming at V came to 0 bases and at J to 2 bases, leaving 1 base not matched to a gene. CDR3 in amino acids: CSAREDRGNYGYTF. CDR3 in DNA: TGCAGTGCTAGAGAGGACAGGGGCAACTATGGCTACACCTTC.

The CDR3 loop reads CASSLQGGYDGYTF. The CDR3 bases are TGTGCCAGCAGCTTACAGGGGGGGTATGATGGCTACACCTTC. This rearrangement joins TRBV7-4 to TRBJ1-2; 7 nucleotides match TRBD1. Germline values: CDR1 SGHVT, CDR2 SQSDAQ. The CDR3 length is 14 residues. Trimming took 2 bases from V and 6 from J; bases not matched to a gene: 6.

In DNA, the CDR3 is TGTGCCAGCAAAGGTTCCCTGGAGGCAGGGGACGAGCAGTACTTC. It specifies CASKGSLEAGDEQYF. The rearrangement joins TRBV12-3 or TRBV12-4 to TRBJ2-7; perhaps TRBD1 as D (6 bases). Trimming pared 7 bases from V and 5 bases from J, leaving 21 bases between. The CDR3 covers 15 residues.

This clonotype appeared a few times. The J gene is TRBJ2-3, the V gene TRBV20-1, with D unresolved. The germline gives CDR1 DFQATT, CDR2 SNEGSKA (reference sequence). CDR3 length equals 12 residues. With 8 bases removed from V and 2 bases from J, the gap between germline ends came to 11 bases. CDR3 in DNA: TGCAGTCCAGTAGGCCTCACAGATACGCAGTATTTT. Encoded protein: CSPVGLTDTQYF.

The CDR3 here is CASSERRGYGYTF. Here the CDR3 DNA reads TGTGCCAGCAGTGAACGCAGGGGGTATGGCTACACCTTC. V and J are TRBV25-1 and TRBJ1-2, with 7 bases lining up with TRBD1. V shed 2 bases and J 5 bases; nucleotides not matched to a gene: 2. The CDR3 consists of 13 residues. Germline CDR1 reads MGHDK; CDR2 reads SYGVNS.

This clonotype was observed a handful of times. J is TRBJ2-7 and V is TRBV7-9; D is undetermined. This CDR3 is 13 amino acids long. Germline CDR1 reads SEHNR; CDR2 reads FQNEAQ (reference sequence). V lost 3 bases to trimming and J lost 5 bases, with 11 bases between them. CDR3 sequence: CASSLNSINEQYF. CDR3 nucleotide sequence: TGTGCCAGCAGCTTGAACTCGATCAACGAGCAGTACTTC. Combining the CDR3 with reference TRBV7-9 and TRBJ2-7 gives the whole variable domain DTGVSQNPRHKITKRGQNVTFRCDPISEHNRLYWYRQTLGQGPEFLTYFQNEAQLEKSRLLSDRFSAERPKGSFSTLEIQRTEQGDSAMYLCASSLNSINEQYFGPGTRLTVT.

The genes are TRBV30 and TRBJ1-3, with D possibly being TRBD1 (5 bases). CDR1 and CDR2 from the germline V gene are GTSNPN and SVGIG (reference sequence). This CDR3 spans 12 amino acids. V lost 7 bases to trimming and J lost 1 base, with 8 bases between them. CDR3 in DNA: TGTGCCTCGACAGAATCTGGAAACACCATATATTTT. This codes for CASTESGNTIYF.

The rearrangement uses TRBV20-1 and TRBJ1-2; weak D call: TRBD1 (6 bases). Germline assignment: CDR1 DFQATT and CDR2 SNEGSKA (reference sequence). Trimming stripped 1 base from V and 4 bases from J, with 13 bases between. The CDR3 loop spans 14 amino acids. CDR3 protein: CSARGGLRLYGYTF. The CDR3 DNA reads TGCAGTGCTAGAGGGGGGCTGAGGCTCTATGGCTACACCTTC.

A few counts support this clonotype. The chain links TRBV9 to TRBJ2-3; TRBD2 matches 8 bases. The ends lost 4 bases at V and 1 base at J; junction bases unmatched: 8. In germline, CDR1 is SGDLS, CDR2 YYNGEE. The CDR3 spans 16 residues. The CDR3 coding sequence is TGTGCCAGCAGCCCCCAAGCGGGAGCGGGCACAGATACGCAGTATTTT. Its protein is CASSPQAGAGTDTQYF.

This clonotype was seen only a few times. V is TRBV12-3 or TRBV12-4 and J is TRBJ2-1, with 7 bases fitting TRBD2. With V trimmed by 8 bases and J by 0 bases, 4 bases remained unmatched. The CDR3 consists of 14 residues. The CDR3 region is CASGGGSSYNEQFF. The CDR3 DNA reads TGTGCCAGCGGGGGGGGAAGCTCCTACAATGAGCAGTTCTTC.

This sequence joins TRBV20-1 and TRBJ1-5; D is unresolved. The CDR3 contains 13 residues. The V end lost 2 bases, the J end lost 3 bases, and 8 bases lay between the germline ends. Germline V gives CDR1 DFQATT, CDR2 SNEGSKA (reference sequence). In DNA, the CDR3 is TGCAGTGCTAGAACGGGGTTCAATCAGCCCCAGCATTTT. Amino acids: CSARTGFNQPQHF.